Listed below are T cell receptor beta chains from one sample, sequenced in a study of identical twins. TCRdb ran MiXCR on the 5' RACE reads and lists one entry per CDR3 protein. The sample has about 250,000 distinct CDR3 sequences; approximately 8.3% are singletons. The same sample was also studied in work on yellow fever vaccine responses in identical twins.

The sequenced sample was CD8+ T cells sorted from blood. Receptors originate from a woman between 18 and 29 years old in good health. The CDR3 runs from the conserved cysteine through the conserved F or W. The D gene is left open where the match is weak. Clone size is not always given. Where it is, it says once, few, many or a class for expanded clones.

v_call: TRBV4-3; clone_size: few; d_call: NA; j_call: TRBJ2-1; cdr3_length: 15; cdr3_aa: CASSQGTLGYNEQFF; cdr3_nt: TGCGCCAGCAGCCAAGGGACTCTGGGATACAATGAGCAGTTCTTC
v_call: TRBV7-9; clone_size: NA; d_call: NA; j_call: TRBJ2-7; cdr3_length: 16; cdr3_aa: CASSLRTGGLGFEQYF; cdr3_nt: TGTGCCAGCAGCCTTCGGACAGGTGGACTAGGGTTCGAGCAGTACTTC
v_call: TRBV7-3; clone_size: NA; d_call: NA; j_call: TRBJ2-5; cdr3_length: 14; cdr3_aa: CASSSHRARETQYF; cdr3_nt: TGTGCCAGCAGCTCGCACAGGGCTCGGGAGACCCAGTACTTC
v_call: TRBV7-3; clone_size: few; d_call: NA; j_call: TRBJ2-7; cdr3_length: 14; cdr3_aa: CASSLNGQGNEQYF; cdr3_nt: TGTGCCAGCAGCTTAAACGGTCAGGGTAACGAGCAGTACTTC
v_call: TRBV11-1; clone_size: many; d_call: NA; j_call: TRBJ2-7; cdr3_length: 18; cdr3_aa: CASSPLLRDVPTGGEQYF; cdr3_nt: TGTGCCAGCAGCCCCCTGCTGCGGGACGTACCTACCGGAGGCGAGCAGTACTTC
v_call: TRBV15; clone_size: NA; d_call: TRBD2; j_call: TRBJ2-7; cdr3_length: 15; cdr3_aa: CATSNFRGSLYEQYF; cdr3_nt: TGTGCCACCAGCAATTTCCGCGGGAGTTTGTACGAGCAGTACTTC
v_call: TRBV6-4; clone_size: many; d_call: TRBD2; j_call: TRBJ2-3; cdr3_length: 14; cdr3_aa: CASSELAGTDTQYF; cdr3_nt: TGTGCCAGCAGTGAACTAGCGGGCACAGATACGCAGTATTTT
v_call: TRBV11-1; clone_size: NA; d_call: NA; j_call: TRBJ2-6; cdr3_length: 18; cdr3_aa: CAGWASRQGPSGANVLTF; cdr3_nt: TGTGCCGGATGGGCGTCGAGGCAGGGCCCCTCTGGGGCCAACGTCCTGACTTTC
v_call: TRBV9; clone_size: few; d_call: NA; j_call: TRBJ1-5; cdr3_length: 14; cdr3_aa: CASSVGGVGQPQHF; cdr3_nt: TGTGCCAGCAGCGTAGGAGGGGTGGGTCAGCCCCAGCATTTT
v_call: TRBV6-2/TRBV6-3; clone_size: NA; d_call: NA; j_call: TRBJ2-2; cdr3_length: 18; cdr3_aa: CASSPDLGRLGGTGELFF; cdr3_nt: TGTGCCAGCAGTCCTGACCTCGGGCGGTTGGGGGGCACCGGGGAGCTGTTTTTT
v_call: TRBV27; clone_size: NA; d_call: TRBD2; j_call: TRBJ2-4; cdr3_length: 14; cdr3_aa: CASRTSGSFNIQYF; cdr3_nt: TGTGCCAGTCGGACTAGCGGGAGTTTCAACATTCAGTACTTC
v_call: TRBV4-1; clone_size: few; d_call: NA; j_call: TRBJ2-6; cdr3_length: 14; cdr3_aa: CASSQTLGANVLTF; cdr3_nt: TGCGCCAGCAGCCAAACCCTTGGGGCCAACGTCCTGACTTTC
v_call: TRBV30; clone_size: few; d_call: TRBD2; j_call: TRBJ2-3; cdr3_length: 14; cdr3_aa: CAHDGGGRTDTQYF; cdr3_nt: TGTGCCCACGATGGCGGGGGTCGGACAGATACGCAGTATTTT
v_call: TRBV7-9; clone_size: NA; d_call: TRBD1; j_call: TRBJ2-7; cdr3_length: 16; cdr3_aa: CASSGPTGTGIDEQYF; cdr3_nt: TGTGCCAGCAGCGGCCCTACCGGGACAGGGATCGACGAGCAGTACTTC
v_call: TRBV7-6; clone_size: few; d_call: NA; j_call: TRBJ2-7; cdr3_length: 14; cdr3_aa: CASSPPFRQDEQYF; cdr3_nt: TGTGCCAGCAGCCCCCCCTTTAGGCAGGACGAGCAGTACTTC
v_call: TRBV7-9; clone_size: many; d_call: TRBD1; j_call: TRBJ2-3; cdr3_length: 15; cdr3_aa: CASSPPGGFTDTQYF; cdr3_nt: TGTGCCAGCAGCCCGCCAGGGGGTTTCACAGATACGCAGTATTTT
v_call: TRBV11-1; clone_size: NA; d_call: NA; j_call: TRBJ2-2; cdr3_length: 18; cdr3_aa: CASSLWPDWAANTGELFF; cdr3_nt: TGTGCCAGCAGCTTATGGCCAGACTGGGCAGCGAACACCGGGGAGCTGTTTTTT
v_call: TRBV5-6; clone_size: few; d_call: NA; j_call: TRBJ2-2; cdr3_length: 16; cdr3_aa: CASSLEAGLNTGELFF; cdr3_nt: TGTGCCAGCAGCCTCGAGGCAGGCCTTAACACCGGGGAGCTGTTTTTT
v_call: TRBV27; clone_size: few; d_call: TRBD2; j_call: TRBJ2-2; cdr3_length: 16; cdr3_aa: CASSRLAGDITGELFF; cdr3_nt: TGTGCCAGCAGTCGACTAGCGGGAGATATAACCGGGGAGCTGTTTTTT
v_call: TRBV7-9; clone_size: NA; d_call: TRBD2; j_call: TRBJ2-1; cdr3_length: 17; cdr3_aa: CASSLVRPGTSLHEQFF; cdr3_nt: TGTGCCAGCAGCCTCGTTAGACCCGGGACTAGCCTTCATGAGCAGTTCTTC
v_call: TRBV12-3/TRBV12-4; clone_size: NA; d_call: TRBD2; j_call: TRBJ2-3; cdr3_length: 17; cdr3_aa: CASSSSAGGAQGDTQYF; cdr3_nt: TGTGCCAGCAGTTCCTCGGCGGGAGGGGCTCAAGGAGATACGCAGTATTTT
v_call: TRBV20-1; clone_size: many; d_call: TRBD2; j_call: TRBJ2-2; cdr3_length: 14; cdr3_aa: CSARVAGDAGELFF; cdr3_nt: TGCAGTGCTAGAGTAGCGGGAGATGCCGGGGAGCTGTTTTTT
v_call: TRBV7-9; clone_size: few; d_call: NA; j_call: TRBJ2-7; cdr3_length: 15; cdr3_aa: CASSPMGHLLYEQYF; cdr3_nt: TGTGCCAGCAGCCCCATGGGGCACCTCCTTTACGAGCAGTACTTC
v_call: TRBV7-2; clone_size: few; d_call: TRBD2; j_call: TRBJ2-3; cdr3_length: 17; cdr3_aa: CASSLGGLAGETDTQYF; cdr3_nt: TGTGCCAGCAGCTTAGGGGGACTAGCGGGAGAAACAGATACGCAGTATTTT
v_call: TRBV7-9; clone_size: NA; d_call: NA; j_call: TRBJ2-7; cdr3_length: 14; cdr3_aa: CASSRLPSTQEQYF; cdr3_nt: TGTGCCAGCAGCCGCCTGCCATCTACCCAAGAGCAGTACTTC
v_call: TRBV7-2; clone_size: NA; d_call: NA; j_call: TRBJ2-5; cdr3_length: 15; cdr3_aa: CASSLSLGGGETQYF; cdr3_nt: TGTGCCAGCAGCTTAAGTCTAGGGGGGGGAGAGACCCAGTACTTC
v_call: TRBV19; clone_size: few; d_call: NA; j_call: TRBJ2-4; cdr3_length: 12; cdr3_aa: CASSPETNIQYF; cdr3_nt: TGTGCCAGTAGTCCGGAAACCAACATTCAGTACTTC
v_call: TRBV14; clone_size: NA; d_call: NA; j_call: TRBJ2-5; cdr3_length: 16; cdr3_aa: CASSQARRGGKETQYF; cdr3_nt: TGTGCCAGCAGCCAAGCGCGTAGAGGTGGTAAAGAGACCCAGTACTTC
v_call: TRBV4-2; clone_size: many; d_call: TRBD2; j_call: TRBJ2-5; cdr3_length: 18; cdr3_aa: CASSQGDMVAGDSETQYF; cdr3_nt: TGTGCCAGCAGCCAAGGAGATATGGTAGCGGGAGATAGTGAGACCCAGTACTTC
v_call: TRBV10-3; clone_size: NA; d_call: NA; j_call: TRBJ2-5; cdr3_length: 12; cdr3_aa: CAISHTEETQYF; cdr3_nt: TGTGCCATCAGCCATACCGAGGAGACCCAGTACTTC
v_call: TRBV29-1; clone_size: few; d_call: NA; j_call: TRBJ2-7; cdr3_length: 14; cdr3_aa: CSVRGDASSYEQYF; cdr3_nt: TGCAGCGTCCGAGGGGACGCGAGCTCCTACGAGCAGTACTTC
v_call: TRBV7-6; clone_size: few; d_call: NA; j_call: TRBJ2-3; cdr3_length: 12; cdr3_aa: CASSQYSSSFYF; cdr3_nt: TGTGCCAGCAGCCAATACTCGAGCAGTTTCTATTTT
v_call: TRBV29-1; clone_size: few; d_call: NA; j_call: TRBJ2-3; cdr3_length: 15; cdr3_aa: CSVEARSYWGPTQYF; cdr3_nt: TGCAGCGTTGAGGCCCGATCGTACTGGGGCCCTACGCAGTATTTT
v_call: TRBV20-1; clone_size: NA; d_call: TRBD2; j_call: TRBJ2-3; cdr3_length: 18; cdr3_aa: CSARAQMGLAGGPDTQYF; cdr3_nt: TGCAGTGCTAGAGCCCAAATGGGACTAGCGGGGGGGCCAGATACGCAGTATTTT
v_call: TRBV7-9; clone_size: NA; d_call: NA; j_call: TRBJ2-2; cdr3_length: 15; cdr3_aa: CASSRADRPTGELFF; cdr3_nt: TGTGCCAGCAGCCGGGCCGATAGACCCACCGGGGAGCTGTTTTTT
v_call: TRBV9; clone_size: few; d_call: NA; j_call: TRBJ2-6; cdr3_length: 17; cdr3_aa: CASSASGSGAGANVLTF; cdr3_nt: TGTGCCAGCAGCGCCTCAGGGTCGGGGGCTGGGGCCAACGTCCTGACTTTC
v_call: TRBV6-2/TRBV6-3; clone_size: NA; d_call: TRBD2; j_call: TRBJ2-3; cdr3_length: 12; cdr3_aa: CASSYAGVEEYF; cdr3_nt: TGTGCCAGCAGTTACGCGGGAGTGGAGGAGTATTTT
v_call: TRBV7-7; clone_size: NA; d_call: NA; j_call: TRBJ2-2; cdr3_length: 16; cdr3_aa: CASSPHMPANTGELFF; cdr3_nt: TGTGCTAGCAGCCCCCACATGCCCGCGAACACCGGGGAGCTGTTTTTT
v_call: TRBV7-8; clone_size: many; d_call: NA; j_call: TRBJ2-7; cdr3_length: 16; cdr3_aa: CASSLAHSGGNYEQYF; cdr3_nt: TGTGCCAGCAGCTTAGCCCATTCGGGCGGAAACTACGAGCAGTACTTC
v_call: TRBV3-1; clone_size: few; d_call: TRBD2; j_call: TRBJ2-3; cdr3_length: 16; cdr3_aa: CASSQDASGYTDTQYF; cdr3_nt: TGTGCCAGCAGCCAAGACGCTAGCGGATACACAGATACGCAGTATTTT
v_call: TRBV27; clone_size: many; d_call: NA; j_call: TRBJ2-7; cdr3_length: 17; cdr3_aa: CASSLGGSGTTTYEQYF; cdr3_nt: TGTGCCAGCAGTTTAGGTGGCTCCGGGACAACCACTTACGAGCAGTACTTC
v_call: TRBV16; clone_size: many; d_call: NA; j_call: TRBJ2-7; cdr3_length: 14; cdr3_aa: CASSQAGVQLEQYF; cdr3_nt: TGTGCCAGCAGCCAAGCAGGGGTTCAACTCGAGCAGTACTTC
v_call: TRBV12-3/TRBV12-4; clone_size: few; d_call: TRBD2; j_call: TRBJ2-3; cdr3_length: 18; cdr3_aa: CAISFPLAGGPGTDTQYF; cdr3_nt: TGTGCCATCAGTTTCCCACTAGCGGGGGGGCCGGGCACAGATACGCAGTATTTT
v_call: TRBV2; clone_size: few; d_call: NA; j_call: TRBJ2-1; cdr3_length: 14; cdr3_aa: CASRGSWSYNEQFF; cdr3_nt: TGTGCCAGCAGGGGTAGTTGGAGCTACAATGAGCAGTTCTTC
v_call: TRBV10-3; clone_size: NA; d_call: TRBD1; j_call: TRBJ2-5; cdr3_length: 13; cdr3_aa: CATGTGREETQYF; cdr3_nt: TGTGCCACCGGGACAGGGCGGGAAGAGACCCAGTACTTC
v_call: TRBV4-3; clone_size: many; d_call: TRBD1; j_call: TRBJ2-1; cdr3_length: 15; cdr3_aa: CASSQDRDSYNEQFF; cdr3_nt: TGCGCCAGCAGCCAAGATAGGGACAGTTACAATGAGCAGTTCTTC
v_call: TRBV10-1; clone_size: NA; d_call: TRBD2; j_call: TRBJ2-1; cdr3_length: 15; cdr3_aa: CASSQGTSGSSEQFF; cdr3_nt: TGCGCCAGCAGTCAAGGGACTAGCGGGAGCTCTGAGCAGTTCTTC
v_call: TRBV12-3/TRBV12-4; clone_size: many; d_call: TRBD2; j_call: TRBJ2-1; cdr3_length: 15; cdr3_aa: CASSPGTSRDNEQFF; cdr3_nt: TGTGCCAGCAGTCCCGGGACTAGCCGTGACAATGAGCAGTTCTTC
v_call: TRBV5-1; clone_size: few; d_call: NA; j_call: TRBJ1-4; cdr3_length: 14; cdr3_aa: CASSSDRRNEKLFF; cdr3_nt: TGCGCCAGCAGCTCGGACAGAAGAAATGAAAAACTGTTTTTT